These T cell receptor beta chains were read from a single sample in a study of response to subunit inactivated influenza vaccine. TCRdb re-analysed the RT-PCR reads in MiXCR, keeping a single row per CDR3 protein. Of more than 400,000 distinct CDR3 sequences detected, approximately 9.9% appear once; the ten largest clones hold over 9.5%. The specimen comprised PBMCs from blood, sampled 35 to 45 days after vaccination. The receptors stem from a man aged 45 to 65 who received an inactivated influenza vaccine. CDR3s leave out the opening cysteine and the closing phenylalanine or tryptophan. Fields, in order: V gene, CDR3 protein.

V gene: TRBV7-3
CDR3 protein: ASSLGASGSGQF

V gene: TRBV10-3
CDR3 protein: AISEPTSGGNIQY

V gene: TRBV12-3/TRBV12-4
CDR3 protein: ASSFGTDSYNEQF

V gene: TRBV11-1
CDR3 protein: ASRLGFSYEQY

V gene: TRBV20-1
CDR3 protein: SATREGLAGETQY

V gene: TRBV6-5
CDR3 protein: ASSYVRDRLSYGYT

V gene: TRBV24-1
CDR3 protein: ATSQSGGNQPQH

V gene: TRBV27
CDR3 protein: ASSAQQGGYTEAF

V gene: TRBV7-6
CDR3 protein: ASSLESGQGGNNEQY

V gene: TRBV12-3/TRBV12-4
CDR3 protein: ASRVGGLVGGNTIY

V gene: TRBV5-1
CDR3 protein: ASSLHVTVTRSGANVLT

V gene: TRBV2
CDR3 protein: ASKSGGVDTQY

V gene: TRBV12-3/TRBV12-4
CDR3 protein: ASSWYRGDYGYT

V gene: TRBV24-1
CDR3 protein: ATSDSKVWQKKTTGELF

V gene: TRBV19
CDR3 protein: ASEGQNINYGYT